The clone carrying this TCR beta chain came up once. The antigen is unknown. The V gene's germline CDR1 is MNHEY and CDR2 SVGAGI. Trimming pared 4 bases from V and 4 bases from J, leaving 14 bases between. CDR3 length: 15 residues. Measured with immunoSEQ multiplex PCR; TCRdb has only the in-frame clones, and not every one. The sample has fewer than 5,000 clones, roughly 43% seen once. This sample is drawn from a study of Tregs in tolerant kidney transplant recipients. Looking at the study overall: After 6 days with irradiated graft donor PBMCs, CFSE-labeled recipient PBMCs were FACS-sorted.

Study-wide findings and caveats: The most relevant donor-specific Treg TCRbeta repertoire apparently came from expansion with activated donor B cells. Findings come from small patient numbers and require larger validation. No direct test of biological reproducibility was done here.

Sequenced: CD8+ T cells from blood cultured with allogeneic cells. The chain combines TRBV6-5 with TRBJ2-1; no definite D call. The receptor was derived from a human donor in good health. CDR3 in amino acids: CASSWSHATYNEQFF. The CDR3 nucleotides read TGTGCCAGCAGTTGGTCACACGCGACGTACAATGAGCAGTTCTTC.